The 8 T cell receptor beta chains listed next were all sequenced from one sample in a study of blood T cell repertoires in COVID-19. Method: immunoSEQ multiplex PCR; TCRdb's copy keeps in-frame clones and lacks some. The data show approximately 280,000 clones, with around 85% seen just once and roughly 11% held by the top ten. Sequences were obtained from peripheral blood. These receptors originate from a woman between 65 and 79 years old with acute or convalescent COVID-19.

This clone was seen only a few times. V usage is TRBV24-1 and J usage is TRBJ2-2, with D maybe TRBD1 (5 bases). With 4 bases removed from V and 0 bases from J, the gap between germline ends came to 8 bases. This CDR3 is 15 amino acids long. Looked up from germline, CDR1 is KGHDR and CDR2 is SFDVKD. CDR3 in DNA: TGTGCCACCAGTGAATACAGGTCGAACACCGGGGAGCTGTTTTTT. Translated: CATSEYRSNTGELFF.

J is TRBJ1-2 and V is TRBV7-2; a possible D gene is TRBD1 (5 bases). The CDR3 covers 16 residues. Germline CDR1 is SGHTA and CDR2 is FQGNSA. The V end was cut by 0 bases, the J end by 7 bases, with 18 bases between. The CDR3 protein is CASSLAQGLLGGGYTF. CDR3 nucleotide sequence: TGTGCCAGCAGCTTAGCGCAGGGCCTGCTAGGTGGTGGCTACACCTTC.

The gene calls are TRBV3-1 (or the pseudogene TRBV3-2) and TRBJ1-1, with D perhaps matching TRBD1 (6 bases). CDR1 and CDR2 (germline): LGHDT, YNNKEL (reference sequence). Deletions cut 5 bases from V and 1 base from J, with 8 bases between. The CDR3 contains 13 residues. CDR3 nucleotides: TGTGCCAGCAGCTTGACAGGGAACACTGAAGCTTTCTTT. It specifies CASSLTGNTEAFF.

The chain combines TRBV24-1 with TRBJ1-5; possibly TRBD1 for D (6 bases). CDR1 and CDR2 from the germline V gene are KGHDR and SFDVKD. V lost 9 bases and J lost 0, with 14 bases in between. The CDR3 contains 15 residues. Here the CDR3 reads CATGAGAYSNQPQHF. DNA of the CDR3: TGTGCCACCGGGGCAGGGGCTTATAGCAATCAGCCCCAGCATTTT.

This sequence joins TRBV3-1 (or the pseudogene TRBV3-2) and TRBJ2-7, with a possible D match to TRBD2 (5 bases). From germline, CDR1 is LGHDT and CDR2 YNNKEL (reference sequence). V lost 4 bases to trimming and J lost 6 bases, with 13 bases between them. The CDR3 is 13 amino acids. The CDR3 loop reads CASSRLSGGEQYF. The CDR3 DNA reads as TGTGCCAGCAGCCGCCTGTCAGGAGGCGAGCAGTACTTC.

The genes are TRBV6-5 and TRBJ2-7, with D unresolved. The CDR3 totals 14 residues. The germline V gene has CDR1 MNHEY and CDR2 SVGAGI. Trimming removed 5 bases at V and 6 bases at J, with 17 bases between. As DNA, the CDR3 is TGTGCCAGCAGTCTTCGGGTGCAAGGTAGCGAGCAGTACTTC. Translation: CASSLRVQGSEQYF.

This chain uses TRBV5-1 with TRBJ2-3; D might be TRBD2 (5 bases). V was pared by 6 bases and J by 0 bases, with 11 bases between. CDR1 SGHRS and CDR2 YFSETQ come from the germline V gene. This CDR3 has 14 residues. CDR3 region: CASTDPGSTDTQYF. CDR3 coding DNA: TGCGCCAGCACAGACCCGGGGAGCACAGATACGCAGTATTTT.

V usage is TRBV7-9 and J usage is TRBJ2-1; 7 bases fit TRBD1. Losses at the gene ends were 1 base for V and 5 bases for J; bases not matched to a gene: 5. Germline CDR1 and CDR2: SEHNR and FQNEAQ (reference sequence). The CDR3 length is 15 residues. The CDR3, as DNA: TGTGCCAGCAGCTTAGGACAGGGACGGGACAATGAGCAGTTCTTC. Translating it yields CASSLGQGRDNEQFF.